This T cell receptor (beta chain) is from a study of T cells after yellow fever vaccination. This clonotype has ten or more counts. Its specificity is not known. This CDR3 is built from 13 residues. The ends were cut back, 6 bases at V and 4 bases at J, with 12 bases in the middle. Whole-study findings and limits: Subsequent to the booster, the majority of primary-vaccination clones reappeared (around 96% CD4, 70% to 90% CD8).

Template-switching 5'RACE yielded the TCR cDNA; a universal primer site and UMIs were added in the process. TCRdb reprocessed the 5' RACE reads with MiXCR, giving one entry per CDR3 protein. The sample includes about 120,000 distinct CDR3 sequences, roughly 8.9% of them seen just once. The specimen comprised CD8+ T cells sorted from PBMCs, sampled 45 days after the yellow fever booster vaccination. V and J are TRBV12-3 or TRBV12-4 and TRBJ1-2, with D unresolved. The sequence derives from a man aged 30 to 45 who received the YFV17D yellow fever vaccine. DNA of the CDR3: TGTGCCAGCAGACCGAGGCTTAGCTATGGCTACACCTTC. Its protein is CASRPRLSYGYTF.